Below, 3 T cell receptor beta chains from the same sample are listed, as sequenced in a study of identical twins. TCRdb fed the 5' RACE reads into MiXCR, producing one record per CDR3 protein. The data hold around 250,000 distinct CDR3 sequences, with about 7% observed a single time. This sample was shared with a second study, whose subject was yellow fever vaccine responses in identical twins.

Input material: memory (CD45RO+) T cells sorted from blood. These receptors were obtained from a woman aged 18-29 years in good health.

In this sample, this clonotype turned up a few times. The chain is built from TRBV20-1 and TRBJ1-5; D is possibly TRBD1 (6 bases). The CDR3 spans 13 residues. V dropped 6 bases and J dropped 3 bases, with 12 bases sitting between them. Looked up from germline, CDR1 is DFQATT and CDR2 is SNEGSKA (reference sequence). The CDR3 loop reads CSAGGGYNQPQHF. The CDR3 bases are TGCAGTGCAGGGGGGGGCTACAATCAGCCCCAGCATTTT.

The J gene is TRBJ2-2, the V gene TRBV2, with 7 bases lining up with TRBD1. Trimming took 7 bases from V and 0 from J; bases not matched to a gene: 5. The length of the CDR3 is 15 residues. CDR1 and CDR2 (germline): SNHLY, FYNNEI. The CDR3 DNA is TGTGCCAGCACCGCCCAGGGGGCGAACACCGGGGAGCTGTTTTTT. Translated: CASTAQGANTGELFF.

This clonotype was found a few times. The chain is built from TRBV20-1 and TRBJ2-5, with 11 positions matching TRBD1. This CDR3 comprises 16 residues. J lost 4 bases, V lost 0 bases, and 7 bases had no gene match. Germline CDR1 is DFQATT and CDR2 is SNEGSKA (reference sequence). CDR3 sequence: CSARDRTGGQGETQYF. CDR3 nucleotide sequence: TGCAGTGCTAGAGATAGGACAGGGGGCCAGGGAGAGACCCAGTACTTC.